The sequence of this TCR beta chain was determined in a study of T cells in Graves' hyperthyroidism and ophthalmopathy. Study as a whole: Peripheral blood was taken when the disease was first diagnosed, before any treatment began. General study points: A 13 V-J signature model discriminated ophthalmopathy versus stable hyperthyroidism.

Reasons for excluding patients were uncontrolled infection, other autoimmune disease, pregnancy or lactation. TCR beta CDR3 region amplification was performed from RNA transcripts. First-round RT-PCR targeting the TCR CDR3 was performed with the HTBI primer set. Each CDR3 protein gets one entry after TCRdb re-called the multiplex PCR reads with MiXCR. This table has 500,000 or so distinct CDR3 sequences, 15% to 20% appearing once. This clonotype was observed at least ten times. Antigen specificity is unknown. V gave up 4 bases and J gave up 6 bases, with 19 bases separating them. CDR3 length: 15 amino acids. The germline V gene encodes CDR1 GTSNPN and CDR2 SVGIG (reference sequence).

This chain links TRBV30 with TRBJ2-1; the D gene is possibly TRBD2 (6 bases). Sequencing used blood. The sequence came from a woman aged 25 to 45 with Graves' ophthalmopathy. The CDR3 DNA reads TGTGCCTGGACTAGATTTAGCGGAGCACCCAATGAGCAGTTCTTC. Its translation: CAWTRFSGAPNEQFF.